Listed here is a single TCR beta chain. Its antigen is not identified. The protocol was immunoSEQ multiplex PCR, while the TCRdb copy is restricted to in-frame clones and leaves out a portion. The sample contains tens of thousands of clones, roughly nine tenths of which appear only once. The record originates from a study of T cell responses to AZD1222 COVID-19 vaccine. General observations from the study: Of the AZD1222 recipients, only 5 to 7 were seropositive at baseline.

CDR3 length: 13 residues. Germline CDR1 SQVTM, CDR2 ANQGSEA. V lost 4 bases and J 3 bases, leaving 12 bases between the germline ends. The chain is built from TRBV29-1 and TRBJ1-2; D perhaps matches TRBD1 (5 bases). The sequence derives from an adult in good health. The material was peripheral blood, obtained on day 0 of AZD1222 vaccination. The CDR3 region has the DNA TGCAGCGTTGTGGAAAGGGGTGACTATGGCTACACCTTC. Its protein product is CSVVERGDYGYTF.